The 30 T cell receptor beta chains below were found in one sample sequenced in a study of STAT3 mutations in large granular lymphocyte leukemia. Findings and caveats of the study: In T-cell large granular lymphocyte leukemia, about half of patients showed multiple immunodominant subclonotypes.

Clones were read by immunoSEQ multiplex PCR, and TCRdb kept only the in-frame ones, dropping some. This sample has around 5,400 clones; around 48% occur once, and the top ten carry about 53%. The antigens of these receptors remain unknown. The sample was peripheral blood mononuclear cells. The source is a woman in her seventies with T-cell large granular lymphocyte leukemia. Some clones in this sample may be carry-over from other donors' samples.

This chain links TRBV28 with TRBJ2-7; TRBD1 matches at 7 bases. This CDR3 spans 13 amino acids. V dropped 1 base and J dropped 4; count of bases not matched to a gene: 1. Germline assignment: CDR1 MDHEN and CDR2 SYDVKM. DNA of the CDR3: TGTGCCAGCAGTTTATCAGGGGGATACGAGCAGTACTTC. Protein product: CASSLSGGYEQYF. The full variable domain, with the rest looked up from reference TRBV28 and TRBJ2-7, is DVKVTQSSRYLVKRTGEKVFLECVQDMDHENMFWYRQDPGLGLRLIYFSYDVKMKEKGDIPEGYSVSREKKERFSLILESASTNQTSMYLCASSLSGGYEQYFGPGTRLTVT.

CDR3 DNA sequence: TGTGCTAGTGGTTCCAGGACACAAGCTAACTATGGCTACACCTTC. Translated: CASGSRTQANYGYTF. The chain joins TRBV12-5 to TRBJ1-2; possibly TRBD1 for D (5 bases). This CDR3 contains 15 residues. Trimming stripped 4 bases from V and 0 bases from J, with 12 bases between. The germline CDR1 and CDR2 sequences are LGHNT and FRNRAP.

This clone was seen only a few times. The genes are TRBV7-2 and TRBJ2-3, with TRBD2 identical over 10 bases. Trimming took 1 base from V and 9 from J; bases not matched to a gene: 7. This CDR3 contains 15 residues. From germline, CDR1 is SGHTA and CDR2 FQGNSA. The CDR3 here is CASSLDSKRGGTQYF. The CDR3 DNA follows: TGTGCCAGCAGCTTAGATTCTAAGCGGGGGGGAACGCAGTATTTT.

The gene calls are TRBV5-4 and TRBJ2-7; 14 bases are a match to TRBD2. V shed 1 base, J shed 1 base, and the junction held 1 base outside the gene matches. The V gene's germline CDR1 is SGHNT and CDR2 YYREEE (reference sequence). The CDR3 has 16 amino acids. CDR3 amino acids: CASSLWTSGRSYEQYF. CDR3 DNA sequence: TGTGCCAGCAGCTTGTGGACTAGCGGGAGGTCCTACGAGCAGTACTTC.

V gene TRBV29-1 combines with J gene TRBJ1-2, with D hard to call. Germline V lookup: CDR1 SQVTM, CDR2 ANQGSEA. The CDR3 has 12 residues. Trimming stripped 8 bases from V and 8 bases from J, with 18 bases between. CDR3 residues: CSIHSEERGYTF. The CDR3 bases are TGCAGCATACACTCGGAGGAACGAGGCTACACCTTC.

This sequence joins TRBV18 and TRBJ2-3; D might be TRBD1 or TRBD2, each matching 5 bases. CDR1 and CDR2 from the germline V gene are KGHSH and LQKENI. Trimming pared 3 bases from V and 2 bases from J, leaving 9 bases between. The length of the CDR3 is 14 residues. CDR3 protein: CASSPSGPTDTQYF. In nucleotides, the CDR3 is TGTGCCAGCTCACCGTCGGGGCCCACAGATACGCAGTATTTT.

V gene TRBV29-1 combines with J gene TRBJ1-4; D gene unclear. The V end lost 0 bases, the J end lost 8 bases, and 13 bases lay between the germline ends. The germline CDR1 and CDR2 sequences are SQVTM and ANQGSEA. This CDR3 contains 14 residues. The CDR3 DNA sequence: TGCAGCGTTGAAGAGGGTACAAAAGGAGAAAAACTGTTTTTT. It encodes CSVEEGTKGEKLFF.

The CDR3 sequence: CASSLGGTSLETQYF. CDR3 nucleotide sequence: TGTGCCAGCAGTTTAGGCGGGACTTCCCTGGAGACCCAGTACTTC. The chain joins TRBV27 to TRBJ2-5; D might be TRBD2 (6 bases). Germline-derived CDR1 and CDR2 are MNHEY and SMNVEV (reference sequence). V lost 2 bases to trimming and J lost 5 bases, with 15 bases between them. The CDR3 is 15 amino acids.

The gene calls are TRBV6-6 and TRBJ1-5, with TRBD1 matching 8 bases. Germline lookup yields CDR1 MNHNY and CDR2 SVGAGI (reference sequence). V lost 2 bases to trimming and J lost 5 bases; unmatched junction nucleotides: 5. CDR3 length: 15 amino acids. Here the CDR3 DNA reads TGTGCCAGCAGTTACACGGACAGGGATGATCAGCCCCAGCATTTT. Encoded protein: CASSYTDRDDQPQHF.

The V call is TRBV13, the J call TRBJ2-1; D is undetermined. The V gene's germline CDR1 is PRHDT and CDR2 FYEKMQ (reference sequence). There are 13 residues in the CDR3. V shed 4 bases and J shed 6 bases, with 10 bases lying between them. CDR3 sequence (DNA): TGTGCCAGCAGCTCCTCCCTAGGCAATGAGCAGTTCTTC. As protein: CASSSSLGNEQFF.

The CDR3 bases are TGTGCCAGGAACTACGAGCAGTACTTC. Amino acid sequence: CARNYEQYF. The chain couples TRBV5-3 to TRBJ2-7; D is unresolved. TRBV5-3 is noted as an ORF with a role that remains uncertain. V lost 8 bases and J 3 bases, leaving 3 bases between the germline ends. The CDR3 consists of 9 residues.

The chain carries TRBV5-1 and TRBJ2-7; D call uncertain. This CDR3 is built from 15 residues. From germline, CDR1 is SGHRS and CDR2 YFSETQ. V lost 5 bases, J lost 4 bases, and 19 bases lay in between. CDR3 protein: CASSSGHPSQYEQYF. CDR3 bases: TGCGCCAGCAGTTCGGGCCATCCGAGCCAATACGAGCAGTACTTC.

CDR3 in DNA: TGTGCCTGGAGTGCTGAGGGGAGTCAGCCCCAGCATTTT. This encodes CAWSAEGSQPQHF. This chain joins TRBV30 and TRBJ1-5; D is possibly TRBD1 (5 bases). The CDR3 length is 13 residues. CDR1 is GTSNPN, CDR2 SVGIG, per germline (reference sequence). Trimming removed 1 base at V and 6 bases at J, with 10 bases between. Full variable domain (remainder filled in from reference TRBV30 and TRBJ1-5): SQTIHQWPATLVQPVGSPLSLECTVEGTSNPNLYWYRQAAGRGLQLLFYSVGIGQISSEVPQNLSASRPQDRQFILSSKKLLLSDSGFYLCAWSAEGSQPQHFGDGTRLSIL.

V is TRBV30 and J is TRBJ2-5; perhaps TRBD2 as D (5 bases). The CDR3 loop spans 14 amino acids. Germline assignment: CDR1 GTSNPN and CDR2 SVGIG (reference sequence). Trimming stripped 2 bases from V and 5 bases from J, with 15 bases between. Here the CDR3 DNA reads TGTGCCTGGAGTAGGTCCCCCCGAGGGGAGACCCAGTACTTC. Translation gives CAWSRSPRGETQYF.

The CDR3 here is CASSYRGSGEQFF. CDR3 bases: TGCGCCAGCAGCTACAGGGGATCGGGTGAGCAGTTCTTC. The rearrangement links TRBV5-1 to TRBJ2-1; 7 nucleotides agree with TRBD1. Unmatched junction bases numbered 6, after V lost 3 bases and J lost 9 bases. The germline CDR1 and CDR2 sequences are SGHRS and YFSETQ. There are 13 residues in the CDR3.

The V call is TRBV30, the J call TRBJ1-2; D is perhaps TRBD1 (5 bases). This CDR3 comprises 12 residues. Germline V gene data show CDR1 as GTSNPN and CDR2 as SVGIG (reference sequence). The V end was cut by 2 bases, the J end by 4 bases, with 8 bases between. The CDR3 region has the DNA TGTGCCTGGAGTCCCCAGGGCTATGGCTACACCTTC. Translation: CAWSPQGYGYTF.

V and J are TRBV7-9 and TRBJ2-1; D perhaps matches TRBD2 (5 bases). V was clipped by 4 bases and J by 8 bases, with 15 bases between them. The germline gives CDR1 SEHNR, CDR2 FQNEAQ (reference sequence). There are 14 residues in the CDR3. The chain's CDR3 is CASSSRRGSYEQFF. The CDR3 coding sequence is TGTGCCAGCAGCTCTAGACGGGGATCGTATGAGCAGTTCTTC.

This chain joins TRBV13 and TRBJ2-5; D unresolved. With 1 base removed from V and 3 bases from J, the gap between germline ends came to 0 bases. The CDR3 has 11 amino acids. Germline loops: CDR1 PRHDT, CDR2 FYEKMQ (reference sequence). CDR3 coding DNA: TGTGCCAGCAGCTTAGAAGAGACCCAGTACTTC. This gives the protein CASSLEETQYF.

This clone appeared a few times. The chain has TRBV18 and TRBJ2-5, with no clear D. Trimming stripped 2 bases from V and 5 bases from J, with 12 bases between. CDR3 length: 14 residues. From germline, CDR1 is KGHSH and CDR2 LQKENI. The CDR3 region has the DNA TGTGCCAGCTCACCATTTAGTACGTACGAGACCCAGTACTTC. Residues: CASSPFSTYETQYF.

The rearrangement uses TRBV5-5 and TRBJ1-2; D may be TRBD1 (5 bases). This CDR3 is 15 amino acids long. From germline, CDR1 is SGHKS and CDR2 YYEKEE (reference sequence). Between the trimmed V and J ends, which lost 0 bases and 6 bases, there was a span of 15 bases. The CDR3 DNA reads TGTGCCAGCAGCTTGGCAGTAGGGACGCAGCATGGCTACACCTTC. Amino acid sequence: CASSLAVGTQHGYTF.

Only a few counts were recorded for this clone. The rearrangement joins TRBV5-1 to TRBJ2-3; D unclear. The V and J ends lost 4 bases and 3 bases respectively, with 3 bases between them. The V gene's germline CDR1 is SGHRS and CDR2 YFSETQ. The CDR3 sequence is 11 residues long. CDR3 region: CASSSTDTQYF. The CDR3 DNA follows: TGCGCCAGCAGCAGTACAGATACGCAGTATTTT.

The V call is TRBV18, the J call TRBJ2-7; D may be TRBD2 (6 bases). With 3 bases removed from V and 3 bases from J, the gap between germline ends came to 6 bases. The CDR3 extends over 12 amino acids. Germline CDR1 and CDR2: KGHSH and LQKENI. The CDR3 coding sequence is TGTGCCAGCTCACCCGGGGGCTACGAGCAGTACTTC. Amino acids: CASSPGGYEQYF.

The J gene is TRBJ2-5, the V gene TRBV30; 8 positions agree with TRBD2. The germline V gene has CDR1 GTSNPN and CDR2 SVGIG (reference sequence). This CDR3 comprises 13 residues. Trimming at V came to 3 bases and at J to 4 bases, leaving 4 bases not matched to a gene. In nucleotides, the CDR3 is TGTGCCTGGAGACCCGCGGGGGGAGAGACCCAGTACTTC. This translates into CAWRPAGGETQYF. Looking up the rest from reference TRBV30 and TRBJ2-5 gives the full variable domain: SQTIHQWPATLVQPVGSPLSLECTVEGTSNPNLYWYRQAAGRGLQLLFYSVGIGQISSEVPQNLSASRPQDRQFILSSKKLLLSDSGFYLCAWRPAGGETQYFGPGTRLLVL.

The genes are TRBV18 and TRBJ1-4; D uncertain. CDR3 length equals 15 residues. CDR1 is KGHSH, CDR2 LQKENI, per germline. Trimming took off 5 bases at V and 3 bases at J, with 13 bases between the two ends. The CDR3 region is CASSNSGRPNEKLFF. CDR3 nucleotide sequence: TGTGCCAGCTCAAACAGTGGGCGCCCTAATGAAAAACTGTTTTTT.

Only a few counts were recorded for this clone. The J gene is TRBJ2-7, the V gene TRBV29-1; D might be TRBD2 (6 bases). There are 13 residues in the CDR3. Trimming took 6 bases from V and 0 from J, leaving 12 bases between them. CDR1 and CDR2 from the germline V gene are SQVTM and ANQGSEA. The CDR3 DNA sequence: TGCAGCGTCCGGGAACTAGCCTCCTACGAGCAGTACTTC. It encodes CSVRELASYEQYF.

CDR3 loop: CASSPSQVTSTDTQYF. CDR3 DNA: TGTGCCAGCTCACCATCACAGGTGACAAGCACAGATACGCAGTATTTT. V usage is TRBV18 and J usage is TRBJ2-3; a possible D gene is TRBD1 (5 bases). This CDR3 has 16 residues. Trimming removed 2 bases at V and 0 bases at J, with 12 bases between. Germline CDR1 is KGHSH and CDR2 is LQKENI.

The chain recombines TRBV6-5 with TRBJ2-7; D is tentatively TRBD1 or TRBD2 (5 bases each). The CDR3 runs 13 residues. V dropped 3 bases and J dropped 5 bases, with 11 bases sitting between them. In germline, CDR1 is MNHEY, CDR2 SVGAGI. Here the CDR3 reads CASSYGGYDEQYF. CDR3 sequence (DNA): TGTGCCAGCAGTTATGGGGGTTACGACGAGCAGTACTTC.

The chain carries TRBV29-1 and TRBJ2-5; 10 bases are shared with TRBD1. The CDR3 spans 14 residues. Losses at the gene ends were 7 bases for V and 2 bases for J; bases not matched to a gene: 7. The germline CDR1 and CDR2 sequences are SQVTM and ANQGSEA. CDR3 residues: CSATLGQGQETQYF. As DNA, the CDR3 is TGCAGCGCGACCTTGGGACAGGGGCAAGAGACCCAGTACTTC. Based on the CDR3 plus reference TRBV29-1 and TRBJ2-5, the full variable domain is SAVISQKPSRDICQRGTSLTIQCQVDSQVTMMFWYRQQPGQSLTLIATANQGSEATYESGFVIDKFPISRPNLTFSTLTVSNMSPEDSSIYLCSATLGQGQETQYFGPGTRLLVL.

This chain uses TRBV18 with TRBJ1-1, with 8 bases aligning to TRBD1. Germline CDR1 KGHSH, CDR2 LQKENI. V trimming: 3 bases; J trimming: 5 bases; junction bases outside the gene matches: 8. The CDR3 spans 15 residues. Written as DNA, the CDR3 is TGTGCCAGCTCACCCCCCCTTGGACAGGGAACTGAAGCTTTCTTT. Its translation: CASSPPLGQGTEAFF.

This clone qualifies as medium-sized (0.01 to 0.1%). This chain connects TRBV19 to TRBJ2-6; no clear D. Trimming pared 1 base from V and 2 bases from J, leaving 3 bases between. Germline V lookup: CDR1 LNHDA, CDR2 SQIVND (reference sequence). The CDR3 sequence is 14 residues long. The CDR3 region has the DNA TGTGCCAGTAGTATAGGTCCTGGGGCCAACGTCCTGACTTTC. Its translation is CASSIGPGANVLTF.